The 32 T cell receptor beta chains below were found in one sample sequenced in a study of shared clonotypes between healthy human individuals. Generated by immunoSEQ multiplex PCR, the TCRdb table keeps only in-frame clones and is missing some. The sample has 2 million to 2.5 million clones; 85% to 95% are singletons. The sequenced material came from naive CD4+ T cells from PBMCs. Subset noted: CD45RA+ positively selected. These receptors came from a man younger than 30 in good health. Some clones in this sample may be carry-over from other donors' samples.

This rearrangement joins TRBV6-5 to TRBJ1-4; perhaps TRBD1 as D (5 bases). This CDR3 is built from 13 residues. Germline CDR1 is MNHEY and CDR2 is SVGAGI. V gave up 5 bases and J gave up 11 bases, with 15 bases separating them. The CDR3: CASSPRGFGKLFF. Here the CDR3 DNA reads TGTGCCAGCAGTCCCCGGGGGTTCGGTAAACTGTTTTTT.

This sequence joins TRBV4-2 and TRBJ1-2; 9 positions agree with TRBD1. The CDR3 has 15 amino acids. J gave up 3 bases and V 4 bases, and 6 bases lay outside the gene matches. Looked up from germline, CDR1 is LGHNA and CDR2 is YNFKEQ. CDR3 protein: CASSPGQGTDYGYTF. DNA of the CDR3: TGTGCCAGCAGCCCGGGACAGGGTACCGACTATGGCTACACCTTC.

On this clone: Other nucleotide sequences in the sample specify the same CDR3. This chain connects TRBV7-9 to TRBJ1-5; D ambiguous. There are 12 residues in the CDR3. V was cut by 2 bases and J by 4 bases, with 3 bases left in between. CDR1 and CDR2 from the germline V gene are SEHNR and FQNEAQ (reference sequence). CDR3 loop: CASSLSNQPQHF. The DNA for the CDR3 is TGTGCCAGCAGCTTAAGTAATCAGCCCCAGCATTTT.

This clone has a single count. The germline gene is not matched at one end of the junction; a read error may be the cause. V is TRBV10-3 and J is TRBJ2-3; maybe TRBD2 (5 bases). CDR3 length equals 14 residues. Germline V gene lookup returns CDR1 ENHRY and CDR2 SYGVKD. The CDR3 nucleotides are TGTGCCATTAGTGAGGGAGTATTGACAGATACGCAGTATTTT. Translating gives CAISEGVLTDTQYF.

The V call is TRBV27, the J call TRBJ2-3, with a weak D call TRBD1 (5 bases). The CDR3 totals 14 residues. Germline CDR1 reads MNHEY; CDR2 reads SMNVEV (reference sequence). V was cut by 2 bases and J by 2 bases, with 8 bases left in between. For the CDR3, the DNA is TGTGCCAGCAGTTTAATAGGGGTCACAGATACGCAGTATTTT. Protein sequence: CASSLIGVTDTQYF.

V gene TRBV7-9 combines with J gene TRBJ1-1; possible D gene TRBD1, 5 bases. Per germline, CDR1 SEHNR and CDR2 FQNEAQ (reference sequence). This CDR3 is built from 14 residues. Trimming pared 5 bases from V and 5 bases from J, leaving 15 bases between. CDR3 coding DNA: TGTGCCAGCAGCCTCCCTATTTCAGGGACTGAAGCTTTCTTT. This gives the protein CASSLPISGTEAFF. Using reference TRBV7-9 and TRBJ1-1 for the parts outside the CDR3, the full variable domain is DTGVSQNPRHKITKRGQNVTFRCDPISEHNRLYWYRQTLGQGPEFLTYFQNEAQLEKSRLLSDRFSAERPKGSFSTLEIQRTEQGDSAMYLCASSLPISGTEAFFGQGTRLTVV.

Comments on this clone: Other DNA sequences of this sample code for an identical CDR3. CDR3 in DNA: TGCGCCAGCAGCTTGGACCTCAATCAGCCCCAGCATTTT. Encoded protein: CASSLDLNQPQHF. V and J are TRBV5-1 and TRBJ1-5; D is unresolved. The V and J ends lost 0 bases and 3 bases respectively, with 4 bases between them. Germline V gene sequence: CDR1 SGHRS, CDR2 YFSETQ. This CDR3 region has 13 residues.

The chain has TRBV7-2 and TRBJ2-5; D perhaps matches TRBD1 (6 bases). Germline V lookup: CDR1 SGHTA, CDR2 FQGNSA. With 5 bases removed from V and 2 bases from J, the gap between germline ends came to 15 bases. CDR3 length equals 15 residues. CDR3 sequence reads: CASSPTYRVQETQYF. CDR3 DNA: TGTGCCAGCAGCCCGACGTACAGGGTGCAAGAGACCCAGTACTTC.

The chain carries TRBV28 and TRBJ1-2, with D uncertain. The V end was cut by 7 bases, the J end by 3 bases, with 15 bases between. This CDR3 has 14 residues. Germline CDR1 reads MDHEN; CDR2 reads SYDVKM. CDR3 DNA: TGTGCCAGCACCCCCGAAGTGGTCGACTATGGCTACACCTTC. It translates to CASTPEVVDYGYTF.

The rearrangement links TRBV27 to TRBJ2-2, with TRBD1 as a possible D gene (5 bases). Trimming took 5 bases from V and 6 from J, leaving 22 bases between them. Germline CDR1 is MNHEY and CDR2 is SMNVEV (reference sequence). The CDR3 consists of 17 residues. The CDR3 protein is CASSRRTSGATSGELFF. Written as DNA, the CDR3 is TGTGCCAGCAGTCGAAGAACCTCTGGGGCGACCTCCGGGGAGCTGTTTTTT.

CDR3 coding DNA: TGTGCCAGCAGTCAATACACAGATACGCAGTATTTT. It encodes CASSQYTDTQYF. This chain links TRBV2 with TRBJ2-3; D uncertain. The CDR3 spans 12 residues. From germline, CDR1 is SNHLY and CDR2 FYNNEI. The V gene lost 5 bases and the J gene lost 2 bases, with 5 bases spanning the gap.

As to this clone: Different DNA sequences within this sample yield the same CDR3. The V call is TRBV6-1, the J call TRBJ1-2; no clear D gene. Trimming took off 1 base at V and 5 bases at J, with 5 bases between the two ends. CDR1 and CDR2 (germline): MNHNS, SASEGT. The CDR3 is 12 amino acids. The CDR3 DNA reads TGTGCCAGCAGTGAAGGAGGGTATGGCTACACCTTC. It specifies CASSEGGYGYTF.

V gene TRBV9 combines with J gene TRBJ1-3; D is perhaps TRBD1 (5 bases). Deletions cut 4 bases from V and 4 bases from J, with 15 bases between. Germline V CDR1 and CDR2: SGDLS, YYNGEE. CDR3 length equals 15 residues. This CDR3 is CASSPHRGLGNTIYF. DNA for the CDR3: TGTGCCAGCAGCCCACACCGGGGCCTCGGAAACACCATATATTTT.

V gene TRBV29-1 combines with J gene TRBJ2-7, with 12 positions matching TRBD2. The V segment lost 4 bases and the J segment 4 bases; nucleotides outside the gene matches: 5. The CDR3 contains 14 residues. From germline, CDR1 is SQVTM and CDR2 ANQGSEA. CDR3 loop: CSVGLAGGPYEQYF. In nucleotides, the CDR3 is TGCAGCGTTGGCCTAGCGGGAGGGCCGTACGAGCAGTACTTC.

The chain couples TRBV6-1 to TRBJ2-2; 8 bases are shared with TRBD2. Germline trimming cut 6 bases from V and 7 bases from J; bases unmatched to any gene: 10. CDR1 is MNHNS, CDR2 SASEGT, per germline. This CDR3 has 15 residues. CDR3 sequence reads: CASSPRDGRVGELFF. In DNA, the CDR3 is TGTGCCAGCAGCCCGAGGGACGGGAGGGTCGGGGAGCTGTTTTTT.

The J gene is TRBJ2-1, the V gene TRBV7-3; D is unresolved. Germline lookup yields CDR1 SGHTA and CDR2 FQGTGA. V shed 3 bases and J shed 10 bases, with 16 bases lying between them. The CDR3 has 14 residues. The DNA for the CDR3 is TGTGCCAGCAGCTTGTTAAGTGTAGGATCGGAGCAGTTCTTC. Protein: CASSLLSVGSEQFF.

This sequence joins TRBV5-4 and TRBJ1-2; weak D call: TRBD1 (6 bases). The V end was cut by 4 bases, the J end by 2 bases, with 18 bases between. The V gene's germline CDR1 is SGHNT and CDR2 YYREEE (reference sequence). The length of the CDR3 is 16 residues. The DNA for the CDR3 is TGTGCCAGCAGCGTAACCTCGGGGGCAGGGAACTATGGCTACACCTTC. This encodes CASSVTSGAGNYGYTF. The full variable domain, with the rest looked up from reference TRBV5-4 and TRBJ1-2, is ETGVTQSPTHLIKTRGQQVTLRCSSQSGHNTVSWYQQALGQGPQFIFQYYREEENGRGNFPPRFSGLQFPNYSSELNVNALELDDSALYLCASSVTSGAGNYGYTFGSGTRLTVV.

The chain couples TRBV18 to TRBJ1-1; no reliable D call. Germline lookup yields CDR1 KGHSH and CDR2 LQKENI. Trimming took off 2 bases at V and 6 bases at J, with 13 bases between the two ends. This CDR3 spans 14 amino acids. The CDR3 coding sequence is TGTGCCAGCTCACCATTACGGGGAGGCGCTGAAGCTTTCTTT. Its translation is CASSPLRGGAEAFF.

This clone was counted once. The rearrangement uses TRBV15 and TRBJ2-1, with a possible D match to TRBD1 (5 bases). The V gene lost 0 bases and the J gene lost 13 bases, with 13 bases spanning the gap. Germline V lookup: CDR1 LNHNV, CDR2 YYDKDF (reference sequence). This CDR3 is 13 amino acids long. In DNA, the CDR3 is TGTGCCACCAGCAGAGATCGTAGGGGTTTTCAGTTCTTC. This translates into CATSRDRRGFQFF.

The gene calls are TRBV6-6 and TRBJ1-2; D call uncertain. V was shortened by 6 bases and J by 5 bases, with 19 bases between the two germline ends. The CDR3 covers 15 residues. In germline, CDR1 is MNHNY, CDR2 SVGAGI (reference sequence). This CDR3 is CASSQSGGLMYGYTF. As DNA, the CDR3 is TGTGCCAGCAGCCAAAGTGGCGGCTTGATGTATGGCTACACCTTC.

The CDR3 loop reads CASSQWTDTTNEKLFF. In DNA, the CDR3 is TGTGCCAGCAGCCAATGGACAGACACAACTAATGAAAAACTGTTTTTT. The chain joins TRBV4-2 to TRBJ1-4, with a weak D call TRBD1 (6 bases). The CDR3 is 16 residues long. From germline, CDR1 is LGHNA and CDR2 YNFKEQ. Trimming cost V 2 bases and J 0 bases, with 10 bases left between them.

This clone was seen a single time. V is TRBV28 and J is TRBJ2-7; a weak D match, TRBD2 (6 bases). The CDR3 covers 15 residues. Per the germline V gene, CDR1 is MDHEN and CDR2 is SYDVKM. V dropped 6 bases and J dropped 4 bases, with 19 bases sitting between them. CDR3 bases: TGTGCCAGCAGCCCCTCGGGAAGGGCGGGGTACGAGCAGTACTTC. This translates into CASSPSGRAGYEQYF.

The genes are TRBV28 and TRBJ2-5; D is possibly TRBD1 (5 bases). Germline V lookup: CDR1 MDHEN, CDR2 SYDVKM. The CDR3 consists of 13 residues. V was shortened by 6 bases and J by 1 base, with 9 bases between the two germline ends. CDR3 coding DNA: TGTGCCAGCAGGTCACAGGTCCAAGAGACCCAGTACTTC. Translation: CASRSQVQETQYF. Drawing the rest from reference TRBV28 and TRBJ2-5, the complete variable domain is DVKVTQSSRYLVKRTGEKVFLECVQDMDHENMFWYRQDPGLGLRLIYFSYDVKMKEKGDIPEGYSVSREKKERFSLILESASTNQTSMYLCASRSQVQETQYFGPGTRLLVL.

Only a few counts were recorded for this clone. The V gene is TRBV29-1, the J gene TRBJ1-1; the D gene is possibly TRBD1 (5 bases). Trimming stripped 5 bases from V and 1 base from J, with 17 bases between. The CDR3 runs to 15 residues. Germline CDR1 SQVTM, CDR2 ANQGSEA. The CDR3 DNA sequence: TGCAGCGTTTCGGGGGGATCCCGGTGGAACACTGAAGCTTTCTTT. It encodes CSVSGGSRWNTEAFF.

V is TRBV28 and J is TRBJ1-1; the D is unclear. V lost 4 bases to trimming and J lost 11 bases, with 8 bases between them. CDR1 MDHEN and CDR2 SYDVKM come from the germline V gene. This CDR3 is built from 10 residues. The CDR3 loop is CASSSPGAFF. The CDR3 DNA reads TGTGCCAGCAGTTCTCCGGGGGCTTTCTTT.

The chain recombines TRBV9 with TRBJ1-2, with D possibly matching TRBD1 (5 bases). The CDR3 loop spans 13 amino acids. V lost 3 bases to trimming and J lost 4 bases, with 10 bases between them. Looked up from germline, CDR1 is SGDLS and CDR2 is YYNGEE. The CDR3 DNA is TGTGCCAGCAGCGCATCAGGGTTCTATGGCTACACCTTC. Translation: CASSASGFYGYTF. Supplemented by reference TRBV9 and TRBJ1-2, the full variable domain reads DSGVTQTPKHLITATGQRVTLRCSPRSGDLSVYWYQQSLDQGLQFLIQYYNGEERAKGNILERFSAQQFPDLHSELNLSSLELGDSALYFCASSASGFYGYTFGSGTRLTVV.

This clone appeared a single time. This chain connects TRBV18 to TRBJ1-1; no clear D. CDR3 length equals 13 residues. Trimming left V 1 base short and J 6 bases short, with 9 bases between. Per the germline V gene, CDR1 is KGHSH and CDR2 is LQKENI. CDR3 in DNA: TGTGCCAGCTCACCACGAATCCACTCTGAAGCTTTCTTT. Its translation is CASSPRIHSEAFF.

The V gene is TRBV6-6, the J gene TRBJ2-7; 14 bases agree with TRBD2. The germline V gene has CDR1 MNHNY and CDR2 SVGAGI (reference sequence). The CDR3 sequence is 16 residues long. V was pared by 2 bases and J by 5 bases, with 5 bases of the junction left unmatched. The CDR3 region is CASSYTLGLAGDEQYF. The DNA for the CDR3 is TGTGCCAGCAGTTACACCCTGGGACTAGCGGGAGACGAGCAGTACTTC.

The rearrangement joins TRBV18 to TRBJ2-3; no reliable D call. Germline loops: CDR1 KGHSH, CDR2 LQKENI. Trimming removed 0 bases from V and 1 base from J, with 11 bases in between. This CDR3 spans 16 amino acids. The CDR3: CASSPPWGSGTDTQYF. The CDR3 DNA sequence: TGTGCCAGCTCACCACCCTGGGGATCGGGCACAGATACGCAGTATTTT. The whole variable domain, filled in from reference TRBV18 and TRBJ2-3, reads NAGVMQNPRHLVRRRGQEARLRCSPMKGHSHVYWYRQLPEEGLKFMVYLQKENIIDESGMPKERFSAEFPKEGPSILRIQQVVRGDSAAYFCASSPPWGSGTDTQYFGPGTRLTVL.

CDR3 loop: CASSWSAEARKLFF. In DNA, the CDR3 is TGTGCCAGCAGCTGGTCCGCCGAGGCGCGAAAACTGTTTTTT. The rearrangement links TRBV5-6 to TRBJ1-4, with D unclear. Germline V gene lookup returns CDR1 SGHDT and CDR2 YYEEEE. Trimming pared 3 bases from V and 10 bases from J, leaving 16 bases between. The CDR3 contains 14 residues.

The genes are TRBV28 and TRBJ1-2, with TRBD1 identical over 8 bases. Germline V gene sequence: CDR1 MDHEN, CDR2 SYDVKM. V lost 4 bases to trimming and J lost 4 bases; unmatched junction nucleotides: 8. CDR3 length: 15 amino acids. The CDR3 loop is CASSSRAGGFYGYTF. Here the CDR3 DNA reads TGTGCCAGCAGTTCTAGGGCAGGGGGCTTCTATGGCTACACCTTC.

This clone was seen only once. V is TRBV7-3 and J is TRBJ2-6; D is possibly TRBD1 (5 bases). From germline, CDR1 is SGHTA and CDR2 FQGTGA. The CDR3 contains 15 residues. Trimming left V 5 bases short and J 0 bases short, with 8 bases between. The CDR3 region has the DNA TGTGCCAGCAGCGCCGGACACTCTGGGGCCAACGTCCTGACTTTC. It is translated as CASSAGHSGANVLTF.